This paragraph covers one TCR beta chain sequence. This CDR3 contains 15 residues. V gave up 5 bases and J gave up 1 base; unmatched junction bases: 5. Germline loops: CDR1 SNHLY, CDR2 FYNNEI. This entry is derived from a study of blood T cell repertoires in COVID-19. Study background: From the United States, Italy and Spain came samples of acute and convalescent COVID-19. Nucleic acid was either cDNA or gDNA, and it came from T cells, B-cell-depleted T cells, or PBMCs.

Per the original methods: Estimates of nucleated cell counts were drawn from the amplification of reference gene primers. Clones were read by immunoSEQ multiplex PCR, and TCRdb kept only the in-frame ones, dropping some. V and J calls plus clone size are reproduced from that table; the DNA served to infer D and trimming. The data hold fewer than 350,000 clones, with roughly 85% observed a single time. The TCR was taken from a human donor in a cohort sampled during active COVID-19. This sequence joins TRBV2 and TRBJ1-5; 7 bases match TRBD1. The source material was peripheral blood. The CDR3 sequence: CASSRQGSSNQPQHF. As DNA, the CDR3 is TGTGCCAGCAGTCGACAGGGTTCGAGCAATCAGCCCCAGCATTTT.